One sample yielded the 8 T cell receptor beta chains listed below, sequenced in a study. TCRdb re-analysed the 5' RACE reads in MiXCR, keeping a single row per CDR3 protein. The sample has approximately 10,000 distinct CDR3 sequences; approximately 31% are singletons. Cells sorted as Tregs were CD4+, CD25+ and CD127-/low. Specimen: Tregs sorted from blood. The receptor set was obtained from a female donor with breast cancer.

CDR3 sequence reads: CASQGGRFYGELFF. For the CDR3, the DNA is TGTGCCAGTCAGGGCGGGAGGTTTTACGGGGAGCTGTTTTTT. The chain employs TRBV11-2 and TRBJ2-2, with 8 positions matching TRBD2. Germline CDR1 SGHAT, CDR2 FQNNGV. Trimming cost V 9 bases and J 7 bases; bases outside gene matches: 10. There are 14 residues in the CDR3.

This chain links TRBV7-3 with TRBJ2-1; 10 positions match TRBD1. Germline lookup yields CDR1 SGHTA and CDR2 FQGTGA. Trimming cost V 5 bases and J 8 bases; bases outside gene matches: 6. CDR3 length: 14 amino acids. The CDR3 spells CASSRTGTGDEQFF. The CDR3 DNA reads as TGTGCCAGCAGCCGCACCGGGACAGGGGATGAGCAGTTCTTC. Using reference TRBV7-3 and TRBJ2-1 for the parts outside the CDR3, the full variable domain is GAGVSQTPSNKVTEKGKYVELRCDPISGHTALYWYRQSLGQGPEFLIYFQGTGAADDSGLPNDRFFAVRPEGSVSTLKIQRTERGDSAVYLCASSRTGTGDEQFFGPGTRLTVL.

This chain connects TRBV20-1 to TRBJ2-1; 9 positions match TRBD1. Per the germline V gene, CDR1 is DFQATT and CDR2 is SNEGSKA (reference sequence). The CDR3 has 14 residues. V trimming: 4 bases; J trimming: 7 bases; junction bases outside the gene matches: 8. CDR3 DNA: TGCAGTGCTACGGGACAGGGTGATTTTAATGAGCAGTTCTTC. Amino acid sequence: CSATGQGDFNEQFF.

This clonotype is medium-sized (0.01 to 0.1%) by share. The V and J genes are TRBV4-1 and TRBJ2-3; D remains unclear. The CDR3 contains 14 residues. Germline V gives CDR1 MGHRA, CDR2 YSYEKL. The V and J ends lost 1 base and 1 base respectively, with 6 bases between them. The CDR3 nucleotides read TGCGCCAGCAGCCAAGGGGATGGCACAGATACGCAGTATTTT. This translates into CASSQGDGTDTQYF.

The table lists this clonotype with a few counts. The chain recombines TRBV6-2 or TRBV6-3 with TRBJ2-3; D remains ambiguous. The CDR3 runs 13 residues. Trimming removed 7 bases from V and 1 base from J, with 9 bases in between. CDR1 MNHEY and CDR2 SVGEGT come from the germline V gene. The CDR3 here is CASKNPGTDTQYF. The CDR3 coding sequence is TGTGCCAGCAAGAATCCAGGCACAGATACGCAGTATTTT.

On this clonotype itself: A read error is possible here, since a much larger clone lies one base away. The chain has TRBV7-2 and TRBJ2-1, with 7 bases aligning to TRBD1. The CDR3 runs 16 residues. The germline V gene encodes CDR1 SGHTA and CDR2 FQGNSA. The V segment lost 5 bases and the J segment 5 bases; nucleotides outside the gene matches: 12. CDR3 sequence: CTSSPYYGTVNNEQFF. CDR3 bases: TGTACCAGCAGCCCATACTACGGGACAGTGAACAATGAGCAGTTCTTC.

This clonotype was counted a single time. In DNA, the CDR3 is TGTGCCAGCAGCTCTAACGCGGACGGTTCTGAAGCTTTCTTT. This gives the protein CASSSNADGSEAFF. The genes are TRBV7-3 and TRBJ1-1; no firm D call. The CDR3 extends over 14 amino acids. Trimming took off 4 bases at V and 6 bases at J, with 15 bases between the two ends. Germline V CDR1 and CDR2: SGHTA, FQGTGA.

This rearrangement joins TRBV7-2 to TRBJ2-5, with D maybe TRBD2 (5 bases). The CDR3 sequence is 15 residues long. The V end was cut by 4 bases, the J end by 7 bases, with 19 bases between. The germline V gene encodes CDR1 SGHTA and CDR2 FQGNSA. The CDR3 spells CASSYIDGGMGTQYF. In DNA form, the CDR3 reads TGTGCCAGCAGCTATATCGATGGAGGAATGGGGACCCAGTACTTC.